These 29 T cell receptor beta chains originate from one sample sequenced in a study of CD8 T cells in Susac syndrome. When the RNA was reverse transcribed, random hexamers were used with an input of roughly 0.5 to 1 ug. TCRdb fed the immunoSEQ multiplex PCR reads into MiXCR, producing one record per CDR3 protein. The sample contains about 440,000 distinct CDR3 sequences, around 83% of which appear only once. Sequencing was performed on CD8+ T cells from PBMCs. Receptor source: a human donor with multiple sclerosis.

V gene TRBV24-1 combines with J gene TRBJ2-1, with 8 bases identical to TRBD1. The CDR3 totals 17 residues. The germline gives CDR1 KGHDR, CDR2 SFDVKD. Trimming removed 3 bases from V and 0 bases from J; junction bases left unmatched: 6. The CDR3 here is CATSDHRTGSSYNEQFF. In nucleotides, the CDR3 is TGTGCCACCAGTGATCATAGGACAGGGAGCTCCTACAATGAGCAGTTCTTC.

The genes are TRBV7-2 and TRBJ2-7; TRBD2 matches at 9 bases. This CDR3 is 14 amino acids long. Germline CDR1 SGHTA, CDR2 FQGNSA. After removal of 6 bases from V and 5 bases from J, the junction contained 8 bases not matched to a gene. CDR3 in DNA: TGTGCCAGCAGTTATAGCGGGAGCATTCACGAGCAGTACTTC. It specifies CASSYSGSIHEQYF.

The V call is TRBV19, the J call TRBJ2-7, with 11 bases identical to TRBD2. The CDR3 is 16 amino acids. The V gene's germline CDR1 is LNHDA and CDR2 SQIVND (reference sequence). With 5 bases clipped from V and 7 bases from J, the junction kept 13 bases outside the gene matches. This CDR3 reads CASSEVAGGANREQYF. The CDR3 DNA reads TGTGCCAGTAGTGAAGTAGCGGGAGGGGCTAACAGGGAGCAGTACTTC. Filled out from reference TRBV19 and TRBJ2-7, the complete variable domain reads DGGITQSPKYLFRKEGQNVTLSCEQNLNHDAMYWYRQDPGQGLRLIYYSQIVNDFQKGDIAEGYSVSREKKESFPLTVTSAQKNPTAFYLCASSEVAGGANREQYFGPGTRLTVT.

The chain couples TRBV5-1 to TRBJ1-6; D may be TRBD1 (5 bases). The V end was cut by 0 bases, the J end by 0 bases, with 13 bases between. This CDR3 is built from 18 residues. CDR1 is SGHRS, CDR2 YFSETQ, per germline. The CDR3 loop is CASSLDGGGSSYNSPLHF. CDR3 nucleotides: TGCGCCAGCAGCTTGGATGGTGGGGGAAGCTCCTATAATTCACCCCTCCACTTT.

The chain employs TRBV4-1 and TRBJ2-5; 13 positions agree with TRBD2. The length of the CDR3 is 16 residues. V shed 1 base and J 5 bases; nucleotides not matched to a gene: 4. Germline CDR1 MGHRA, CDR2 YSYEKL. CDR3 protein: CASSQGLAGGEETQYF. CDR3 in DNA: TGCGCCAGCAGCCAAGGACTAGCGGGGGGAGAGGAGACCCAGTACTTC.

The V and J genes are TRBV2 and TRBJ2-3; the D gene is possibly TRBD2 (5 bases). Trimming left V 4 bases short and J 4 bases short, with 24 bases between. Looked up from germline, CDR1 is SNHLY and CDR2 is FYNNEI. The CDR3 totals 18 residues. This CDR3 is CASSGIPTLAGGSDTQYF. In nucleotides, the CDR3 is TGTGCCAGCAGTGGGATTCCTACTCTAGCCGGAGGATCAGATACGCAGTATTTT.

This rearrangement joins TRBV11-2 to TRBJ2-1, with D possibly matching TRBD2 (5 bases). This CDR3 has 15 residues. Looked up from germline, CDR1 is SGHAT and CDR2 is FQNNGV. Trimming stripped 3 bases from V and 2 bases from J, with 11 bases between. The chain's CDR3 is CASSFVAHTYNEQFF. The CDR3 DNA reads as TGTGCCAGCAGCTTTGTAGCGCACACCTACAATGAGCAGTTCTTC.

The chain employs TRBV7-9 and TRBJ1-2, with 10 bases matching TRBD1. Germline CDR1 reads SEHNR; CDR2 reads FQNEAQ (reference sequence). Trimming cost V 5 bases and J 8 bases; bases outside gene matches: 5. CDR3 size: 13 residues. The CDR3 nucleotides read TGTGCCAGCAGCGCGGACAGGGGGTCCGGCTACACCTTC. This sequence encodes CASSADRGSGYTF.

The chain links TRBV4-1 to TRBJ1-6; weak D call: TRBD1 (5 bases). This CDR3 has 13 residues. V was cut by 3 bases and J by 14 bases, with 14 bases left in between. From germline, CDR1 is MGHRA and CDR2 YSYEKL. This CDR3 reads CASSQVGTFTLHF. The CDR3 bases are TGCGCCAGCAGCCAGGTTGGGACCTTCACCCTCCACTTT.

The chain is built from TRBV27 and TRBJ2-5, with D uncertain. This CDR3 has 17 residues. The V gene lost 4 bases and the J gene lost 3 bases, with 21 bases spanning the gap. Germline-derived CDR1 and CDR2 are MNHEY and SMNVEV (reference sequence). The CDR3 nucleotides are TGTGCCAGCAGTTCGACTGTAGGGTTTCCCCTTAAAGAGACCCAGTACTTC. Protein: CASSSTVGFPLKETQYF.

This chain connects TRBV7-9 to TRBJ2-2; D call uncertain. This CDR3 region has 15 residues. CDR1 and CDR2 from the germline V gene are SEHNR and FQNEAQ (reference sequence). The germline V and J ends were trimmed by 1 base and 5 bases, with 11 bases remaining between them. The chain's CDR3 is CASSLVGFPTGELFF. The CDR3 bases are TGTGCCAGCAGCTTAGTAGGGTTCCCAACCGGGGAGCTGTTTTTT.

This chain uses TRBV4-1 with TRBJ1-2; the D gene is possibly TRBD1 (6 bases). The germline V and J ends were trimmed by 0 bases and 4 bases, with 18 bases remaining between them. This CDR3 spans 17 amino acids. Looked up from germline, CDR1 is MGHRA and CDR2 is YSYEKL. The CDR3 sequence is CASSQEILLGQSYGYTF. DNA of the CDR3: TGCGCCAGCAGCCAAGAGATATTACTAGGACAGAGCTATGGCTACACCTTC.

The V call is TRBV4-3, the J call TRBJ2-1; 11 positions agree with TRBD2. V was pared by 2 bases and J by 9 bases, with 6 bases of the junction left unmatched. CDR1 and CDR2 (germline): LGHNA, YSLEER. CDR3 size: 15 residues. The CDR3 bases are TGCGCCAGCAGCCAATTAGCGGGAGGGCCCAGTGAGCAGTTCTTC. Its protein product is CASSQLAGGPSEQFF.

The chain is built from TRBV2 and TRBJ2-7; D ambiguous. CDR3 size: 12 residues. In germline, CDR1 is SNHLY, CDR2 FYNNEI. The V gene lost 7 bases and the J gene lost 7 bases, with 14 bases spanning the gap. The CDR3 reads CASTRILGEQYF. In DNA, the CDR3 is TGTGCCAGCACCCGGATTCTGGGGGAGCAGTACTTC.

The chain couples TRBV29-1 to TRBJ2-7; D is undetermined. CDR3 length equals 11 residues. Between the trimmed V and J ends, which lost 7 bases and 2 bases, there was a span of 9 bases. The germline CDR1 and CDR2 sequences are SQVTM and ANQGSEA. CDR3: CSGKEAYEQYF. The CDR3 DNA reads TGCAGCGGAAAGGAAGCCTACGAGCAGTACTTC.

This chain connects TRBV27 to TRBJ2-1; 9 bases map to TRBD2. Germline CDR1 and CDR2: MNHEY and SMNVEV (reference sequence). CDR3 length equals 17 residues. Trimming took 5 bases from V and 1 from J; bases not matched to a gene: 9. This CDR3 is CASSTHQSGRSYNEQFF. Here the CDR3 DNA reads TGTGCCAGCAGTACCCACCAAAGCGGGAGGTCCTACAATGAGCAGTTCTTC.

The chain combines TRBV23-1 with TRBJ1-5, with D perhaps TRBD1 (5 bases). TRBV23-1 is noted as an ORF with a role that remains uncertain. CDR3 size: 13 residues. V lost 4 bases and J lost 11, with 15 bases in between. The CDR3 loop is CASSRPQGESQHF. In nucleotides, the CDR3 is TGCGCCAGCAGTCGCCCCCAGGGAGAGTCCCAGCATTTT.

The CDR3, as DNA: TGTGCCTGGAGTTGGATGGGAGAAAAACTGTTTTTT. Its translation is CAWSWMGEKLFF. The chain uses TRBV30 and TRBJ1-4; D is ambiguous. The V gene's germline CDR1 is GTSNPN and CDR2 SVGIG (reference sequence). V was trimmed by 2 bases and J by 8 bases, leaving 9 bases between them. This CDR3 is 12 amino acids long.

The gene calls are TRBV25-1 and TRBJ2-2, with a tentative D call TRBD2 (6 bases). Germline V gene data show CDR1 as MGHDK and CDR2 as SYGVNS. There are 13 residues in the CDR3. The CDR3 is CATGVGNTGELFF. The CDR3 nucleotides read TGTGCGACGGGGGTAGGGAACACCGGGGAGCTGTTTTTT.

The V call is TRBV7-9, the J call TRBJ1-5; D gene ambiguous. The CDR3 is 15 residues long. V was shortened by 2 bases and J by 4 bases, with 12 bases between the two germline ends. CDR1 is SEHNR and CDR2 is FQNEAQ in the germline V gene (reference sequence). CDR3 protein: CASSLYQEGNQPQHF. The DNA of the CDR3 is TGTGCCAGCAGCTTATACCAGGAAGGAAATCAGCCCCAGCATTTT.

The chain is built from TRBV7-9 and TRBJ2-2, with 7 bases aligning to TRBD1. The CDR3 has 16 residues. V was pared by 6 bases and J by 6 bases, with 13 bases of the junction left unmatched. The germline V gene encodes CDR1 SEHNR and CDR2 FQNEAQ (reference sequence). CDR3 in amino acids: CASSRGDRVTAGELFF. DNA for the CDR3: TGTGCCAGCAGTCGCGGCGACAGGGTCACCGCCGGGGAGCTGTTTTTT.

The chain carries TRBV27 and TRBJ2-7, with 12 bases identical to TRBD2. This CDR3 spans 14 amino acids. Losses at the gene ends were 6 bases for V and 7 bases for J; bases not matched to a gene: 7. CDR1 and CDR2 from the germline V gene are MNHEY and SMNVEV (reference sequence). The CDR3 sequence is CASRFLAGGGEQYF. The DNA of the CDR3 is TGTGCCAGCAGATTTCTAGCGGGAGGGGGGGAGCAGTACTTC.

This clonotype was seen a few times. The V gene is TRBV7-6, the J gene TRBJ2-1; 8 bases line up with TRBD1. Germline V gives CDR1 SGHVS, CDR2 FNYEAQ. The CDR3 covers 15 residues. V trimming: 3 bases; J trimming: 0 bases; junction bases outside the gene matches: 1. The chain's CDR3 is CASSFTGGSYNEQFF. The CDR3 DNA reads TGTGCCAGCAGCTTTACAGGGGGCTCCTACAATGAGCAGTTCTTC.

This clonotype was recorded once. V usage is TRBV6-5 and J usage is TRBJ2-1; D might be TRBD2 (5 bases). The germline gives CDR1 MNHEY, CDR2 SVGAGI. The CDR3 extends over 13 amino acids. The V end was cut by 0 bases, the J end by 8 bases, with 8 bases between. The CDR3 reads CASSYSTGDEQFF. DNA of the CDR3: TGTGCCAGCAGTTACTCGACCGGGGATGAGCAGTTCTTC.

V and J are TRBV7-9 and TRBJ2-5, with D tentatively TRBD2 (6 bases). The CDR3 runs to 16 residues. Germline V CDR1 and CDR2: SEHNR, FQNEAQ (reference sequence). Trimming stripped 5 bases from V and 5 bases from J, with 21 bases between. This CDR3 is CASSQPGEEARETQYF. CDR3 nucleotide sequence: TGTGCCAGCAGCCAACCGGGGGAAGAGGCCCGGGAGACCCAGTACTTC.

The chain is built from TRBV6-1 and TRBJ2-1; 12 bases agree with TRBD2. CDR3 size: 16 residues. V lost 6 bases, J lost 8 bases, and 11 bases stayed unmatched. Germline V gives CDR1 MNHNS, CDR2 SASEGT. CDR3 nucleotide sequence: TGTGCCAGCAGAGATCTAGCGGGAGGGCCTTGGGATGAGCAGTTCTTC. As protein: CASRDLAGGPWDEQFF.

In its sample, this clonotype was seen once. This CDR3 reads CASSFSLAGESEQYF. The CDR3 DNA sequence: TGTGCCAGCAGTTTCAGCCTAGCGGGAGAAAGCGAGCAGTACTTC. The chain employs TRBV12-3 or TRBV12-4 and TRBJ2-7; 10 bases map to TRBD2. The CDR3 loop spans 15 amino acids. Losses at the gene ends were 3 bases for V and 6 bases for J; bases not matched to a gene: 8.

This clonotype has a single count. V gene TRBV7-2 combines with J gene TRBJ1-2, with 8 positions matching TRBD1. CDR1 and CDR2 from the germline V gene are SGHTA and FQGNSA. The CDR3 consists of 17 residues. The J segment lost 2 bases and the V segment lost 2 bases, leaving 10 bases of the junction unmatched. CDR3 residues: CASSLNWVDRGNYGYTF. The CDR3 DNA reads as TGTGCCAGCAGCTTAAACTGGGTTGACAGGGGCAACTATGGCTACACCTTC.

This rearrangement joins TRBV4-2 to TRBJ1-1, with a tentative D call TRBD1 (6 bases). Germline CDR1 LGHNA, CDR2 YNFKEQ. The CDR3 spans 14 residues. The V gene lost 2 bases and the J gene lost 3 bases, with 10 bases spanning the gap. The CDR3 DNA reads as TGTGCCAGCAGCCAAACGGGGGGCGACACTGAAGCTTTCTTT. Translation: CASSQTGGDTEAFF.